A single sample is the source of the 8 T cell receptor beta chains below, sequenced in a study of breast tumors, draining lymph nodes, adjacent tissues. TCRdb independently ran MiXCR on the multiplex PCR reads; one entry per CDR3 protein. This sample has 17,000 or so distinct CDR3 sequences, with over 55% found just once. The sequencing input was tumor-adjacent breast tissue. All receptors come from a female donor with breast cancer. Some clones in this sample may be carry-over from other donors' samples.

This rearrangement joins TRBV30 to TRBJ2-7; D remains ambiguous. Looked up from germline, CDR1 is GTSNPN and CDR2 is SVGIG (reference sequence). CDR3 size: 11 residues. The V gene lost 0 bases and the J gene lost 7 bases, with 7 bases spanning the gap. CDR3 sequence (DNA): TGTGCCTGGAGTGTACTCGGAGAGCAGTACTTC. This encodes CAWSVLGEQYF.

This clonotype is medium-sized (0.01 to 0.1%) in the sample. The CDR3 protein is CASREIGTGEPYEQYF. In nucleotides, the CDR3 is TGTGCCAGCAGGGAGATTGGGACAGGGGAACCCTACGAGCAGTACTTC. The rearrangement joins TRBV6-5 to TRBJ2-7, with 10 nucleotides matching TRBD1. This CDR3 has 16 amino acids. J lost 2 bases, V lost 6 bases, and 10 bases had no gene match. Germline V lookup: CDR1 MNHEY, CDR2 SVGAGI.

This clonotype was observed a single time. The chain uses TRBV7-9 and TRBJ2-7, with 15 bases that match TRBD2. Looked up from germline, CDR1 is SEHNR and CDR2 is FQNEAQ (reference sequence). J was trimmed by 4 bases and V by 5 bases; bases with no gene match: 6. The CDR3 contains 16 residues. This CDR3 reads CASSPGTSGGTYEQYV. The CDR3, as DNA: TGTGCCAGCAGCCCCGGGACTAGCGGGGGGACTTACGAGCAGTACGTC.

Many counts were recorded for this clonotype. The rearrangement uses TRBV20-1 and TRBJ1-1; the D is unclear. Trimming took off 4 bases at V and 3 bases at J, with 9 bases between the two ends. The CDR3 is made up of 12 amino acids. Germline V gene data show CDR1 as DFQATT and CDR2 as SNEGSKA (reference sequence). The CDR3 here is CSATGQHTEAFF. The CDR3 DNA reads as TGCAGTGCTACAGGCCAGCACACTGAAGCTTTCTTT.

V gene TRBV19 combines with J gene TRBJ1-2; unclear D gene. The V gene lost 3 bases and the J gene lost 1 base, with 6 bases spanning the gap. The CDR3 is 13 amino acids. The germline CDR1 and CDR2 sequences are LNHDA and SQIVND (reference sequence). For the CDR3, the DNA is TGTGCCAGTAGTATGCGGGTTAACTATGGCTACACCTTC. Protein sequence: CASSMRVNYGYTF. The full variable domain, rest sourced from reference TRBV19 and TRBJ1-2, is DGGITQSPKYLFRKEGQNVTLSCEQNLNHDAMYWYRQDPGQGLRLIYYSQIVNDFQKGDIAEGYSVSREKKESFPLTVTSAQKNPTAFYLCASSMRVNYGYTFGSGTRLTVV.

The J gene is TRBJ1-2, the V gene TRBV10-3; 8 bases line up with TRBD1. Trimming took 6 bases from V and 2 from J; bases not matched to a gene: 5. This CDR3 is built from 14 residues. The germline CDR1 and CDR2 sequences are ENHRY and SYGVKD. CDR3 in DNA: TGTGCCATCAGGGACAGGGTTATGAACTATGGCTACACCTTC. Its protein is CAIRDRVMNYGYTF.

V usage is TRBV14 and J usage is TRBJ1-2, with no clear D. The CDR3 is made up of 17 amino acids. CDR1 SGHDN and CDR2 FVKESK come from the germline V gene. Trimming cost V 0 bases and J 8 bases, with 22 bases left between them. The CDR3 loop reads CASSQENPTRATSGYTF. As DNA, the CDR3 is TGTGCCAGCAGCCAAGAAAACCCTACAAGGGCTACTTCCGGCTACACCTTC.

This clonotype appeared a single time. The CDR3 sequence is CASSLALQGSNQPQHF. In DNA form, the CDR3 reads TGTGCCAGCAGCTTGGCCCTTCAGGGTAGCAATCAGCCCCAGCATTTT. The chain recombines TRBV5-6 with TRBJ1-5; D might be TRBD1 (5 bases). V was shortened by 0 bases and J by 0 bases, with 10 bases between the two germline ends. The CDR3 extends over 16 amino acids. The germline gives CDR1 SGHDT, CDR2 YYEEEE. Filled out from reference TRBV5-6 and TRBJ1-5, the complete variable domain reads DAGVTQSPTHLIKTRGQQVTLRCSPKSGHDTVSWYQQALGQGPQFIFQYYEEEERQRGNFPDRFSGHQFPNYSSELNVNALLLGDSALYLCASSLALQGSNQPQHFGDGTRLSIL.